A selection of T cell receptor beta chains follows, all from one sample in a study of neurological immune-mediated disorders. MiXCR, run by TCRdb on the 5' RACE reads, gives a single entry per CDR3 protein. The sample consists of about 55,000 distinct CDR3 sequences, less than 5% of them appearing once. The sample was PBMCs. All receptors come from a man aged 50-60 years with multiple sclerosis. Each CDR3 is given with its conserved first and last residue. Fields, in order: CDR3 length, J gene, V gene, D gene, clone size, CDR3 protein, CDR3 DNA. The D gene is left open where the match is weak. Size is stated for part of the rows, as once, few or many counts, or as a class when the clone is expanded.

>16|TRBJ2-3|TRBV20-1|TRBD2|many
CSEGLAGDNPTDTQYF
TGCAGTGAAGGGCTAGCGGGGGATAACCCCACAGATACGCAGTATTTT
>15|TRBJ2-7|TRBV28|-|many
CASSSPRGANYEQYF
TGTGCCAGCAGTTCGCCGAGGGGAGCAAATTACGAGCAGTACTTC
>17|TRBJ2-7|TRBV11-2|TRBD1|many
CASSLEGRDRSSYEQYF
TGTGCCAGCAGCTTAGAGGGCCGGGACAGAAGCTCCTACGAGCAGTACTTC
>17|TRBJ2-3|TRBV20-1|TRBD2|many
CSASGRLAGGRADTQYF
TGCAGTGCTAGTGGGCGACTAGCGGGAGGAAGGGCAGATACGCAGTATTTT
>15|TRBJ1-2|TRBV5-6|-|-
CASSLGAGANYGYTF
TGTGCCAGCAGCTTGGGGGCCGGGGCGAACTATGGCTACACCTTC
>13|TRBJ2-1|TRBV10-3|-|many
CAISDKVYNEQFF
TGTGCCATCAGTGACAAGGTCTACAATGAGCAGTTCTTC
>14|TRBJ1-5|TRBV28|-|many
CASRTTGSNQPQNF
TGTGCCAGCAGGACCACAGGGAGCAATCAGCCCCAGAATTTT
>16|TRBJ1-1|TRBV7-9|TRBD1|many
CASSTTGGAGNTEAFF
TGTGCCAGCAGCACCACAGGGGGCGCGGGGAACACTGAAGCTTTCTTT
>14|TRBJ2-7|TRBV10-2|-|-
CASSEGGLSYEQYF
TGCGCCAGCAGTGAGGGGGGCCTCTCCTACGAGCAGTACTTC
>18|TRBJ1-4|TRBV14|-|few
CASSQDRDRFGTNEKLFF
TGTGCCAGCAGCCAAGATCGTGACAGATTCGGCACTAATGAAAAACTGTTTTTT
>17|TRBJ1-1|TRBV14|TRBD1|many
CASSQERTGWWDTEAFF
TGTGCCAGCAGCCAAGAACGGACAGGGTGGTGGGACACTGAAGCTTTCTTT
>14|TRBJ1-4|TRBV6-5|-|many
CASSYSGRDEKLFF
TGTGCCAGCAGTTACTCCGGCAGGGATGAAAAACTGTTTTTT
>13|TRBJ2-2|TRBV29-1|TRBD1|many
CSVSDRGVGELFF
TGCAGCGTTTCGGACAGGGGGGTCGGGGAGCTGTTTTTT
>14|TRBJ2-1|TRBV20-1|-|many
CSAETPTSYNEQFF
TGCAGTGCCGAAACACCAACTTCCTACAATGAGCAGTTCTTC
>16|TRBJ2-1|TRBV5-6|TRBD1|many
CASSFGTGVFSNEQFF
TGTGCCAGCAGCTTCGGGACAGGGGTTTTCAGCAATGAGCAGTTCTTC
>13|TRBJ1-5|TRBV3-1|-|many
CASSLGTPQPQHF
TGTGCCAGCAGCCTAGGGACCCCCCAGCCCCAGCATTTT
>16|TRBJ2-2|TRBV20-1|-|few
CSARDLEGQITGELFF
TGCAGTGCTAGAGATCTCGAGGGTCAAATCACCGGGGAGCTGTTTTTT
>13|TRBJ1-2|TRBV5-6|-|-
CASSLAGSVGYTF
TGTGCCAGCAGCTTGGCGGGGTCGGTTGGCTACACCTTC
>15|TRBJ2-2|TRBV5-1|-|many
CASSLERDRTGELFF
TGCGCCAGCAGCTTGGAAAGGGACCGAACCGGGGAGCTGTTTTTT
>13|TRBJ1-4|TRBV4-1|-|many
CASSQAQVEKLFF
TGCGCCAGCAGCCAAGCTCAGGTAGAAAAACTGTTTTTT
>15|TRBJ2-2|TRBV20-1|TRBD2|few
CSARLGGRNTGELFF
TGCAGTGCTAGGCTCGGGGGGAGGAACACCGGGGAGCTGTTTTTT